The 5 T cell receptor beta chains in this list originate from one sample, sequenced in a study of identical twins. Each CDR3 protein is one row after TCRdb ran MiXCR on the 5' RACE reads. The sample has about 200,000 distinct CDR3 sequences, 6.5% seen once. These data were likewise used in another study, on T cells expressing NK-cell markers.

The specimen sequenced was CD8+ T cells sorted from blood. All receptors derive from a woman aged 18 to 35 in good health.

This clonotype was seen at least ten times. This chain connects TRBV7-2 to TRBJ2-1; 8 bases agree with TRBD2. Germline trimming cut 4 bases from V and 7 bases from J; bases unmatched to any gene: 9. This CDR3 comprises 15 residues. CDR1 is SGHTA and CDR2 is FQGNSA in the germline V gene. The CDR3, as DNA: TGTGCCAGCAGCTCGGACGGGGGGGCAGGGAATGAGCAGTTCTTC. As protein: CASSSDGGAGNEQFF. Variable domain in full (rest from reference TRBV7-2 and TRBJ2-1): GAGVSQSPSNKVTEKGKDVELRCDPISGHTALYWYRQSLGQGLEFLIYFQGNSAPDKSGLPSDRFSAERTGGSVSTLTIQRTQQEDSAVYLCASSSDGGAGNEQFFGPGTRLTVL.

The chain uses TRBV19 and TRBJ2-2, with a tentative D call TRBD2 (5 bases). The CDR3 runs 17 residues. Trimming took 9 bases from V and 6 from J, leaving 26 bases between them. Per the germline V gene, CDR1 is LNHDA and CDR2 is SQIVND (reference sequence). CDR3 protein: CASKSRMGSEKAGELFF. In nucleotides, the CDR3 is TGTGCCAGCAAGTCTCGGATGGGTAGCGAGAAAGCCGGGGAGCTGTTTTTT.

V is TRBV29-1 and J is TRBJ1-1; D possibly corresponds to TRBD1 (5 bases). Germline loops: CDR1 SQVTM, CDR2 ANQGSEA. The V end lost 4 bases, the J end lost 6 bases, and 21 bases lay between the germline ends. The CDR3 has 15 residues. The CDR3 reads CSVAGSNTNTPEAFF. CDR3 sequence (DNA): TGCAGCGTTGCAGGGTCAAACACAAATACCCCTGAAGCTTTCTTT.

This clonotype was seen ten or more times. The V gene is TRBV4-2, the J gene TRBJ2-7, with D uncertain. Germline CDR1 and CDR2: LGHNA and YNFKEQ. The CDR3 runs 14 residues. V lost 1 base and J 1 base, leaving 8 bases between the germline ends. CDR3 sequence reads: CASSQGFGSYEQYF. The CDR3 DNA is TGTGCCAGCAGCCAAGGATTCGGGTCCTACGAGCAGTACTTC.

This clonotype occurred many times. The chain has TRBV6-1 and TRBJ2-7; D is possibly TRBD1 or TRBD2 (5 bases each). The CDR3 is 18 amino acids. V lost 7 bases, J lost 2 bases, and 27 bases lay in between. Germline-derived CDR1 and CDR2 are MNHNS and SASEGT. For the CDR3, the DNA is TGTGCCAGCACCAAAGGGAGAGGCTGGGGACGTATGGCCTACGAGCAGTACTTC. It translates to CASTKGRGWGRMAYEQYF.